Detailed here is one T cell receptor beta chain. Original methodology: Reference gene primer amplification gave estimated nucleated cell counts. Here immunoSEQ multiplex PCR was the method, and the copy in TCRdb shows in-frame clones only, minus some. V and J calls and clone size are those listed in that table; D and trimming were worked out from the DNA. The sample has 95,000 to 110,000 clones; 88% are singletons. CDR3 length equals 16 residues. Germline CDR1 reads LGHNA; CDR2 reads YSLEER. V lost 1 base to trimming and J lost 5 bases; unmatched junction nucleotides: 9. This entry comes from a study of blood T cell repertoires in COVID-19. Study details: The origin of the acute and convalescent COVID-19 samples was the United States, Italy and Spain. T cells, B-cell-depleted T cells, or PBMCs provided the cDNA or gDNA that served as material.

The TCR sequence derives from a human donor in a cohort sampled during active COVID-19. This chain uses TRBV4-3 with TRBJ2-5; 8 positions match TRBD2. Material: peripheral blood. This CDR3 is CASSQGQAGVGETQYF. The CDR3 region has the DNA TGCGCCAGCAGCCAAGGTCAAGCGGGAGTGGGGGAGACCCAGTACTTC.